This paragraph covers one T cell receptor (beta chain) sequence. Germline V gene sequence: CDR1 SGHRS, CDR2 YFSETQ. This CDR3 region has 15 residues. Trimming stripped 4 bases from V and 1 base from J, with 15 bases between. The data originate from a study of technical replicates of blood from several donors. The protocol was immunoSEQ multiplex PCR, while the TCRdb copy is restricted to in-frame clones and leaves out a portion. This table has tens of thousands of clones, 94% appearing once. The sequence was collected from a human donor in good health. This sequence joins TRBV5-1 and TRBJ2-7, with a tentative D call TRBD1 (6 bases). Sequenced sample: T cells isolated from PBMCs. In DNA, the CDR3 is TGCGCCAGCAGCCTCATTATCGGACAGTCCTACGAGCAGTACTTC. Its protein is CASSLIIGQSYEQYF. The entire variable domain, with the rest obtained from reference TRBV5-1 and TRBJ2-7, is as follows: KAGVTQTPRYLIKTRGQQVTLSCSPISGHRSVSWYQQTPGQGLQFLFEYFSETQRNKGNFPGRFSGRQFSNSRSEMNVSTLELGDSALYLCASSLIIGQSYEQYFGPGTRLTVT.